What follows are 18 T cell receptor beta chains derived from one specimen sequenced in a study of CD8+ T cells in alopecia areata. Reverse transcribed after extraction, RNA yielded cDNA as the sequencing template. Assay used: immunoSEQ multiplex PCR; TCRdb lists only in-frame clones, some missing. The sample has around 290,000 clones, none seen only once. Sorting relied on CD4, CD8alpha, NKG2D, NKG2ACE and other markers applied to pooled cutaneous lymph node cells. What was sequenced was CD4+ T cells sorted from a lymph node. The receptors derive from a C3H/HeJ mouse with alopecia areata. The strain's MHC type: H2-k.

With respect to this clone: Gene names follow the mouse nomenclature. Sequencing ends 4 residues short of the CDR3 end; the germline J gene provides the rest. Other DNA sequences from this sample encode an identical CDR3 as well. The J gene is TRBJ2-5, the V gene TRBV19; the match to TRBD2 covers 7 bases. The V and J ends lost 2 bases and 2 bases, in that order; junction bases with no gene match: 2. CDR3 length equals 14 residues. CDR1 is FNHDT, CDR2 SITEND, per germline (reference sequence). Incomplete CDR3 DNA: TGTGCCAGCAGTATCGCTGGGGGCCAAGAC. It is translated as CASSIAGGQD. The full CDR3 reads CASSIAGGQDTQYF. The full variable domain, its missing parts supplied by reference TRBV19 and TRBJ2-5, is GGIITQTPKFLIGQEGQKLTLKCQQNFNHDTMYWYRQDSGKGLRLIYYSITENDLQKGDLSEGYDASREKKSSFSLTVTSAQKNEMAVFLCASSIAGGQDTQYFGPGTRLLVL.

This clone has only a few counts. Genes here carry mouse names. The CDR3 end lies 4 residues beyond the end of the read and is filled in from the germline J gene. Other nucleotide sequences in the sample specify the same CDR3. The chain couples TRBV19 to TRBJ2-1; D unresolved. Germline V lookup: CDR1 FNHDT, CDR2 SITEND (reference sequence). The CDR3 is 13 residues long. V dropped 3 bases and J dropped 1 base, with 5 bases sitting between them. The sequenced part of the CDR3 DNA is TGTGCCAGCAGTAGAGGGAACTATGCT. Its protein is CASSRGNYA. The entire CDR3 sequence reads CASSRGNYAEQFF.

This clone was observed at least ten times. Mouse germline and gene names are used. Sequencing ends 4 residues short of the CDR3 end; the germline J gene provides the rest. The chain has TRBV13-1 and TRBJ2-5, with TRBD2 matching 7 bases. CDR1 is NSHNY and CDR2 is SYGAGN in the germline V gene. The CDR3 is made up of 13 amino acids. CDR3 amino acids: CASSDLGEDTQYF. The CDR3 bases that were read are TGTGCCAGCAGTGATCTGGGGGAAGAC.

Points on this clone: Gene names are the mouse ones. The read halts 4 residues ahead of the CDR3 end, with the missing end drawn from the germline J gene. The sample contains more than one DNA sequence encoding this CDR3. The genes are TRBV13-2 and TRBJ2-1; 7 bases fit TRBD2. CDR3 length: 16 residues. V trimming: 0 bases; J trimming: 1 base; junction bases outside the gene matches: 4. Germline V CDR1 and CDR2: NNHNN, SYGAGS (reference sequence). CDR3 residues: CASGDGGWGNYAEQFF. The CDR3 bases that were read are TGTGCCAGCGGTGATGGGGGCTGGGGGAACTATGCT.

This clone was counted a few times. Gene labels here are mouse ones. The observed sequence ends 4 residues before the CDR3 terminus, with the missing tail filled in from the germline J gene. Other DNA sequences of this sample code for an identical CDR3. This rearrangement joins TRBV13-2 to TRBJ2-1; no firm D call. The germline CDR1 and CDR2 sequences are NNHNN and SYGAGS (reference sequence). This CDR3 has 14 amino acids. V gave up 1 base and J gave up 0 bases, with 5 bases separating them. Partial CDR3 DNA: TGTGCCAGCGGTGATCTGGTTAACTATGCT. Its translation is CASGDLVNYA. The whole CDR3 sequence reads CASGDLVNYAEQFF.

This clone showed up just a few times. Germline and genes here are mouse. The read terminates 4 residues before the CDR3 end, so the remaining end is supplied by the germline J gene. The chain carries TRBV1 and TRBJ2-1, with 8 bases matching TRBD1. The CDR3 runs to 14 residues. Germline lookup yields CDR1 NSQYPW and CDR2 LRSPGD (reference sequence). The V and J ends lost 5 bases and 3 bases, in that order; junction bases with no gene match: 3. CDR3 region: CTCSPGQVYAEQFF. Incomplete CDR3 DNA: TGCACCTGCAGTCCGGGACAGGTCTATGCT.

A remark on this clone: Genes here carry mouse names. The read terminates 4 residues before the CDR3 end, so the remaining end is supplied by the germline J gene. The chain links TRBV17 to TRBJ2-7; D may be TRBD1 (9 bases). CDR3 size: 20 residues. V lost 0 bases, J lost 0 bases, and 24 bases lay in between. CDR1 is MNHDT, CDR2 YYDKIL, per germline. The CDR3 loop is CASSRDQNRGRWGDSYEQYF. The covered CDR3 bases are TGTGCTAGCAGTAGAGATCAGAACAGGGGGCGCTGGGGGGACTCCTAT.

This clone has a count of ten or more. Gene names and germline refer to mouse. The read terminates 4 residues ahead of where the CDR3 ends, so the germline J gene completes it. J is TRBJ2-1 and V is TRBV17; perhaps TRBD1 as D (6 bases). Germline CDR1 MNHDT, CDR2 YYDKIL. V was trimmed by 2 bases and J by 1 base, leaving 9 bases between them. The CDR3 runs 15 residues. The CDR3 spells CASSRRGQNYAEQFF. Incomplete CDR3 DNA: TGTGCTAGCAGTAGAAGGGGACAAAACTATGCT.

The table lists this clone with many counts. Gene labels here are mouse ones. The read terminates 4 residues ahead of where the CDR3 ends, so the germline J gene completes it. The chain carries TRBV4 and TRBJ2-5, with 8 bases aligning to TRBD2. This CDR3 has 14 amino acids. Germline lookup yields CDR1 LGHDT and CDR2 YNNKQL (reference sequence). The DNA read from the CDR3 is TGTGCCAGCAGCCCCTGGGGGGCGAAAGAC. Its protein is CASSPWGAKD. In full, the CDR3 is CASSPWGAKDTQYF. The full variable domain, with the rest looked up from reference TRBV4 and TRBJ2-5, is ETAVFQTPNYHVTQVGNEVSFNCKQTLGHDTMYWYKQDSKKLLKIMFSYNNKQLIVNETVPRRFSPQSSDKAHLNLRIKSVEPEDSAVYLCASSPWGAKDTQYFGPGTRLLVL.

In its sample, this clone was seen many times. Here the gene names and germline are mouse. Sequencing ends 4 residues short of the CDR3 end; the germline J gene provides the rest. Other DNA sequences in this specimen translate into the identical CDR3. V is TRBV1 and J is TRBJ2-3; 7 bases are a match to TRBD1. Trimming cost V 3 bases and J 1 base; bases outside gene matches: 1. CDR3 length: 14 amino acids. Per germline, CDR1 NSQYPW and CDR2 LRSPGD (reference sequence). The DNA read from the CDR3 is TGCACCTGCAGTGCCGGGACAGGTGCAGAA. Translation: CTCSAGTGAE. The complete CDR3 protein is CTCSAGTGAETLYF.

Comments on this clone: Gene names denote mouse genes. The read falls 4 residues short of the CDR3 end, and the missing part is taken from the germline J gene. This chain links TRBV17 with TRBJ2-4, with 10 bases that match TRBD2. Germline values: CDR1 MNHDT, CDR2 YYDKIL. The J segment lost 0 bases and the V segment lost 6 bases, leaving 6 bases of the junction unmatched. This CDR3 contains 16 residues. The CDR3 DNA, read in part, is TGTGCTAGCAGCGCCCGGACTGGGGGTAGTCAAAAC. Its protein is CASSARTGGSQN. The complete CDR3 sequence is CASSARTGGSQNTLYF.

As regards this clone: All gene names here are mouse names. The read falls 4 residues short of the CDR3 end, and the missing part is taken from the germline J gene. V is TRBV13-1 and J is TRBJ2-3; D is perhaps TRBD2 (6 bases). The CDR3 runs to 15 residues. V dropped 0 bases and J dropped 0 bases, with 8 bases sitting between them. Germline V gene data show CDR1 as NSHNY and CDR2 as SYGAGN. The CDR3 bases that were read are TGTGCCAGCAGTGATGTTGGGACTAGTGCAGAA. It yields the protein CASSDVGTSAE. The whole CDR3 is CASSDVGTSAETLYF.

About this clone itself: Gene names and germline refer to mouse. The CDR3 end falls 4 residues outside the read, so it is completed with the germline J gene. V is TRBV5 and J is TRBJ2-3; 8 bases are a match to TRBD1. Germline CDR1 is LGHNA and CDR2 is YNLKQL (reference sequence). The CDR3 totals 16 residues. Losses at the gene ends were 4 bases for V and 0 bases for J; bases not matched to a gene: 6. CDR3: CASSLRTGTSAETLYF. The sequenced part of the CDR3 DNA is TGTGCCAGCAGCCTCAGGACAGGGACTAGTGCAGAA.

In this sample, this clone turned up a few times. The gene names given are mouse names. Other DNA sequences from this sample encode an identical CDR3 as well. CDR3 DNA, as far as it was read: TGCACCTGCAGTGCGGCAGGGGGCTATGCT. This codes for CTCSAAGGYA. The full CDR3 is CTCSAAGGYAEQFF. This chain links TRBV1 with TRBJ2-1, with 7 bases matching TRBD1. The CDR3 end lies 4 residues beyond the end of the read and is filled in from the germline J gene. Trimming removed 3 bases from V and 3 bases from J; junction bases left unmatched: 2. CDR1 and CDR2 from the germline V gene are NSQYPW and LRSPGD (reference sequence). This CDR3 comprises 14 residues.

This clone was seen more than once but under ten times. Genes here carry mouse names. With the read ending 4 residues before the CDR3 end, the germline J gene is used to fill in that end. The chain uses TRBV19 and TRBJ2-5; D perhaps matches TRBD1 (6 bases). Germline V gene sequence: CDR1 FNHDT, CDR2 SITEND (reference sequence). The CDR3 sequence is 12 residues long. The V and J ends lost 9 bases and 2 bases respectively, with 10 bases between them. The CDR3 sequence: CATYRVQDTQYF. CDR3 bases read: TGTGCCACCTACAGGGTCCAAGAC.

As concerns this clone: Mouse gene names and germline throughout. The DNA ends 4 residues before the CDR3 does, and the rest of the CDR3 is filled in from the germline J gene. Other nucleotide sequences in the sample specify the same CDR3. The rearrangement links TRBV14 to TRBJ2-5; D perhaps matches TRBD1 (7 bases). Germline CDR1 is SGHDT and CDR2 is FRDEAV. Between the trimmed V and J ends, which lost 2 bases and 3 bases, there was a span of 10 bases. CDR3 length: 14 amino acids. The CDR3 DNA, read in part, is TGTGCCAGCAGTTTTCCAGGGGGGCAAGAC. As protein: CASSFPGGQD. The complete CDR3 sequence is CASSFPGGQDTQYF.

This clone showed up many times. The gene symbols are mouse symbols. The read falls 4 residues short of the CDR3 end, and the missing part is taken from the germline J gene. This chain links TRBV17 with TRBJ2-1, with TRBD2 identical over 9 bases. Germline V gives CDR1 MNHDT, CDR2 YYDKIL. V lost 4 bases and J lost 3; bases outside the gene matches: 4. This CDR3 spans 15 amino acids. The CDR3 sequence is CASSNRDWVYAEQFF. Partial CDR3 DNA: TGTGCTAGCAGTAACCGGGACTGGGTCTATGCT.

This clone was observed a handful of times. The genes are named according to mouse. The read halts 4 residues ahead of the CDR3 end, with the missing end drawn from the germline J gene. The rearrangement joins TRBV31 to TRBJ1-2, with 7 bases identical to TRBD1. J was trimmed by 0 bases and V by 1 base; bases with no gene match: 2. CDR1 GKSSPN and CDR2 SITVG come from the germline V gene. This CDR3 has 14 amino acids. The CDR3 loop reads CAWSQGQSNSDYTF. The sequenced CDR3 bases are TGTGCCTGGAGTCAGGGACAGTCAAACTCC.